The sequence of this TCR beta chain was determined in a study of blood T cell repertoires in COVID-19. Study background: Sources were T cells, B-cell-depleted T cells, or PBMCs; the material itself was cDNA or gDNA.

The method was immunoSEQ multiplex PCR; TCRdb's version includes in-frame clones alone and lacks a portion of them. Here the sample spans about 420,000 clones, 70% to 90% being singletons. Sequencing used peripheral blood. The TCR sequence derives from a man between 18 and 35 years old with COVID-19, enrolled during active disease.

CDR3 protein: CASSLHIREPNEKLFF. CDR3 coding DNA: TGTGCCAGCAGCTTACACATCAGGGAACCTAATGAAAAACTGTTTTTT. The chain uses TRBV7-9 and TRBJ1-4; maybe TRBD1 (5 bases). This CDR3 region has 16 residues. CDR1 is SEHNR and CDR2 is FQNEAQ in the germline V gene (reference sequence). With 2 bases removed from V and 3 bases from J, the gap between germline ends came to 13 bases.